Listed below are T cell receptor beta chains from one sample, sequenced in a study of T cells in Graves' hyperthyroidism and ophthalmopathy. TCRdb fed the multiplex PCR reads into MiXCR, producing one record per CDR3 protein. The data hold about 200,000 distinct CDR3 sequences, with 18% observed a single time. Sequenced material: blood. Source of these receptors: a middle-aged man with Graves' hyperthyroidism. CDR3s include the opening cysteine and the closing phenylalanine or tryptophan. Each record gives: clone size, D gene, J gene, V gene, CDR3 DNA, CDR3 protein. A D gene is named only where the DNA matches it firmly. Clone sizes are given selectively: once, few, many, or a class where the clone is expanded.

>many|NA|TRBJ2-2|TRBV2
TGTGCCAGCAAAGCCATTACCACCGGGGAGCTGTTTTTT
CASKAITTGELFF
>many|NA|TRBJ2-7|TRBV24-1
TGTGCCACCAGTGATCCGACTGATTCCTACGAGCAGTACTTC
CATSDPTDSYEQYF
>many|NA|TRBJ2-5|TRBV3-1
TGTGCCAGCAGCCAGAACTACCGCACTGAAGAGACCCAGTACTTC
CASSQNYRTEETQYF
>few|TRBD2|TRBJ2-3|TRBV20-1
TGCAGTGCAAAGCCGCGGGGGGCCACAGATACGCAGTATTTT
CSAKPRGATDTQYF
>many|NA|TRBJ1-6|TRBV6-4
TGTGCCAGCAGTGGGGGCGCTGGGAATTCACCCCTCCACTTT
CASSGGAGNSPLHF
>many|NA|TRBJ2-1|TRBV10-3
TGTGCCATCAGTGGGTACCGGCTGGATGAGCAGTTCTTC
CAISGYRLDEQFF
>many|TRBD1|TRBJ2-7|TRBV7-2
TGTGCCAGCAGCGCCCGTCGACAGGGCTCCTACGAGCAGTACTTC
CASSARRQGSYEQYF
>many|TRBD2|TRBJ2-7|TRBV7-9
TGTGCCAGCAGCTCACTAGCGGGGGGTATGAAGCAGTACTTC
CASSSLAGGMKQYF
>NA|TRBD1|TRBJ1-5|TRBV20-1
TGCAGTGCTAGAGACGTTGACAGGGTCCAGCCCCAGCATTTT
CSARDVDRVQPQHF
>NA|TRBD1|TRBJ1-5|TRBV4-1
TGCGCCAGCAGCCAACATACAGGGGGAGGACAGCCCCAGCATTTT
CASSQHTGGGQPQHF
>many|TRBD2|TRBJ2-1|TRBV7-2
TGTGCCAGCAGCACTAGCGGGGTATACAATGAGCAGTTCTTC
CASSTSGVYNEQFF
>few|NA|TRBJ2-7|TRBV12-3/TRBV12-4
TGTGCCAGCAGTTTCGAGCCGAACGGATACGAGCAGTACTTC
CASSFEPNGYEQYF
>few|NA|TRBJ1-2|TRBV6-2/TRBV6-3
TGTGCCAGCAGTTCCTCGCTTAACTATGGCTACACCTTC
CASSSSLNYGYTF
>many|NA|TRBJ1-1|TRBV20-1
TGCAGTGCTAGACTCCACAGGGCGAACACTGAAGCTTTCTTT
CSARLHRANTEAFF
>many|TRBD1|TRBJ2-5|TRBV7-7
TGTGCTAGCAGCTTACAGGGGTCTACAGAGACCCAGTACTTC
CASSLQGSTETQYF
>NA|NA|TRBJ2-2|TRBV6-6
TGTGCCAGCAGTTACGGACGGCCGCTAGCCGGGGAGCTGTTTTTT
CASSYGRPLAGELFF
>many|NA|TRBJ2-7|TRBV6-1
TGTGCCAGCAGGACAGTCTCCTACGAGCAGTACTTC
CASRTVSYEQYF
>many|NA|TRBJ1-1|TRBV28
TGTGCCAGCAGCGGAGCGGCACTCACTGAAGCTTTCTTT
CASSGAALTEAFF
>NA|TRBD2|TRBJ2-3|TRBV2
TGTGCCAGCAGCCTTTGGAGGAGCGGGGGGGCACTACTTAGGGATACGCAGTATTTT
CASSLWRSGGALLRDTQYF
>many|TRBD1|TRBJ2-1|TRBV5-1
TGCGCCAGCAGCCGGGACAGGGAGACGGGACTCGCTTACAATGAGCAGTTCTTC
CASSRDRETGLAYNEQFF
>many|TRBD1|TRBJ1-5|TRBV18
TGTGCCAGCTCACCCGGGACAGTTAGCAATCAGCCCCAGCATTTT
CASSPGTVSNQPQHF
>NA|NA|TRBJ2-2|TRBV28
TGTGCCAGCAGCCCCGGTCGGCTAGCGTTGAACACCGGGGAGCTGTTTTTT
CASSPGRLALNTGELFF
>many|TRBD1|TRBJ2-7|TRBV2
TGCGCCAGCCGGGACAGGGGCTACGAGCAGTACTTC
CASRDRGYEQYF
>many|NA|TRBJ2-3|TRBV11-2
TGTGCCAGCAGCCAACGACAGCCCACAGATACGCAGTATTTT
CASSQRQPTDTQYF
>many|NA|TRBJ2-1|TRBV28
TGTGCCAGCAGTTTGATATGGGCTGAGGGGGGAGAGCAGTTCTTC
CASSLIWAEGGEQFF
>many|NA|TRBJ1-6|TRBV5-1
TGCGCCAGCGCTCTTGACAGGAAGAATTCACCCCTCCACTTT
CASALDRKNSPLHF
>NA|TRBD2|TRBJ2-7|TRBV7-8
TGTGCCAGCAGCTTAGCGCCTAGCGGTACCTACGAGCAGTACTTC
CASSLAPSGTYEQYF
>NA|TRBD2|TRBJ2-7|TRBV7-3
TGTGCCAGCAGCCGACTAGCGGGGGCCCCCGAGCAGTACTTC
CASSRLAGAPEQYF
>many|TRBD1|TRBJ2-3|TRBV2
TGTGCCAGCAAAGCGGACAGGGGGGCGACAGATACGCAGTATTTT
CASKADRGATDTQYF
>few|NA|TRBJ1-2|TRBV28
TGTGCCAGCAGCCGAGGGCTAAGCTATGGCTACACCTTC
CASSRGLSYGYTF
>few|NA|TRBJ2-7|TRBV5-5
TGTGCCAGCAGCCGCGTAGGAGGCCCGACCTACGAGCAGTACTTC
CASSRVGGPTYEQYF
>many|NA|TRBJ1-1|TRBV7-2
TGTGCCAGCAGCTTCAATGGGCAGGTCACTGAAGCTTTCTTT
CASSFNGQVTEAFF
>many|NA|TRBJ2-1|TRBV5-1
TGCGCCAGCAGCTTGGTTTCCCAGGGGTGGCATGAGCAGTTCTTC
CASSLVSQGWHEQFF
>many|TRBD2|TRBJ2-1|TRBV9
TGTGCCAGCAGCGGTAGCGGGGGGGCCCGCAATGAGCAGTTCTTC
CASSGSGGARNEQFF
>NA|TRBD1|TRBJ2-7|TRBV20-1
TGCAGTGCTATCCGGGACAGGGATACGAACGAGCAGTACTTC
CSAIRDRDTNEQYF
>many|NA|TRBJ1-4|TRBV18
TGTGCCAGCTCAAAGGACAGAGCTAATGAAAAACTGTTTTTT
CASSKDRANEKLFF
>many|TRBD2|TRBJ2-7|TRBV20-1
TGCAGTGCTAGGAAAGCGGGGGGGAACTACGAGCAGTACTTC
CSARKAGGNYEQYF